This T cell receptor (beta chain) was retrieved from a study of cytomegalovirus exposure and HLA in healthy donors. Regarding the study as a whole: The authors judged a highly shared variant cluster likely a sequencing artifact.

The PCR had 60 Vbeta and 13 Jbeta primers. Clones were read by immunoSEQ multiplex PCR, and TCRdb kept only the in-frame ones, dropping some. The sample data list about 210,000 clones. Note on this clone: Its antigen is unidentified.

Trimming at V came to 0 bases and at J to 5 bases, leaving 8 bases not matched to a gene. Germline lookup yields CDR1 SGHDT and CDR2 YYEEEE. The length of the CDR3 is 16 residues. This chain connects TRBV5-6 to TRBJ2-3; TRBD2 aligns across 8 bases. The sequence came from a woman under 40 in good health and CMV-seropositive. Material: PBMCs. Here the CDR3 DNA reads TGTGCCAGCAGCTTGGCCAGCACTAGCGGAAGAGATACGCAGTATTTT. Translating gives CASSLASTSGRDTQYF.